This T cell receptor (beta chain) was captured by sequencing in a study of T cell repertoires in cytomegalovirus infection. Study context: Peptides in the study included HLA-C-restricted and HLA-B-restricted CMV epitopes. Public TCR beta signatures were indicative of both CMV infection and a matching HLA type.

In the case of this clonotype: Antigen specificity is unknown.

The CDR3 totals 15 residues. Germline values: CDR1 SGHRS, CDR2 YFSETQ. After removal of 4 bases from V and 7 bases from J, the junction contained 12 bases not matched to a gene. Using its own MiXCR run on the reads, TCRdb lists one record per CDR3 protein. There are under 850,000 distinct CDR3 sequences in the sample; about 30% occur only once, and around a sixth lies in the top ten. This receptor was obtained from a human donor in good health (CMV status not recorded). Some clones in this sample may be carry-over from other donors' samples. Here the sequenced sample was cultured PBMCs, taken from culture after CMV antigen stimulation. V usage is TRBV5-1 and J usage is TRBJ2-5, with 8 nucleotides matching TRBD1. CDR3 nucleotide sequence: TGCGCCAGCAGCCCTCAGGGGGCCGGGTTCGCGACCCAGTACTTC. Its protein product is CASSPQGAGFATQYF.